This T cell receptor (beta chain) emerged from a study of early stage breast cancer tumors (dated by TCRdb to the late 2010s). With respect to the entire study: Of the approximately 15 invasive breast tumors, about a dozen were found to be estrogen receptor-positive, progesterone receptor-positive and HER2-negative. Eight of the 12 ER+/PR+/HER2- tumors were invasive ductal carcinomas, while the other four were invasive lobular carcinomas. A read coverage of roughly 10-fold per sample was achieved on average. The samples as a whole yielded 2 million to 3 million detected templates, corresponding to fewer than 1.4 million unique clonotypes.

Each sample was amplified as two independent genomic DNA replicates: approximately 450 ng for blood and approximately 1.5 ug for tumor or normal breast. Following the manufacturer's instructions, the ImmunoSeq Intro kit was used to carry out TCRB sequencing on genomic DNA. Multiplex PCR ran 25 to 35 cycles with proprietary primers and spike-in control sequences for absolute quantification. An 87-bp fragment spanning the CDR3 and flanking V and J genes was sequenced with single-end 150-bp reads. Seven samples, with two replicates for each sample, were multiplexed per lane of an Illumina MiSeq using version 3.0 chemistry. In the original analysis: The vendor's proprietary pipeline handled the raw data processing, merging both replicates into a single result for each sample. Productive rearrangements sharing the V-gene family, CDR3 amino acid sequence and J-gene segment were defined as clonotypes. Clonality was calculated as 1 minus the normalized Shannon entropy (Pielou evenness) of TCRB abundances. T cell density was estimated as total templates divided by the number of input cells, with the number of input cells inferred from the DNA input amount. Total repertoire diversity and clonality were estimated with Recon using default parameters. A clonotype was considered tumor-enriched if its abundance in tumor exceeded 0.1% and was at least 32-fold higher than its abundance in normal breast. The clones in this table, taken by TCRdb from immuneACCESS, are in-frame only. Not every clone is retained; where verified, under half of the shortfall comes from an unresolved V gene, and the cause of the rest is unknown. D and trimming were read from the DNA, whereas the V and J calls and clone size are those reported in that table. Within this sample are 4,500 to 6,500 clones, with under 80% of them counted one time only. Around a sixth of the sample is held by the ten biggest clonotypes.

Dicing about 17-55 mg of tumor tissue typically gave a DNA yield of more than 2.5 ug. The study profiled bulk TCR beta-chain repertoires in matched peripheral blood, tumor and adjacent normal breast tissue taken from approximately 15 patients with early-stage breast cancer. Once resection was done, tumor tissue identified by eye was cut out and put into prechilled RNAlater. Using a TissueLyser II, roughly 19-50 mg of tumor tissue was diced and homogenized in RLTplus buffer with beta-mercaptoethanol and antifoaming agent. Genomic DNA was extracted with the Qiagen AllPrep DNA/RNA Mini kit. For this clone: This clone's antigen is unknown. No base-level quality is on record; no much larger clone is a single base apart.

V is cut back by 8 bases and J by 10 bases, with 3 bases in the junction unmatched. The germline V gene specifies MDHEN as CDR1 and SYDVKM as CDR2. The cysteine opens and the phenylalanine closes a CDR3 of 10 amino acids. Of the read, only the CDR3 DNA is kept; its 30 bases are in frame from base 1. Beyond this particular receptor, the publication reports: Enriched TCRB sequences shared across patients were found to be mostly commonly generated sequences that were unlikely to play an important role in the tumor microenvironment. Repertoires from blood and normal breast were more alike than repertoires from blood and tumor, and in about 90% of the 16 patients, comparing each tissue with blood separated tumor from normal. Because the cohort was small, analysis by tumor subtype was not possible. Sequencing bulk genomic DNA from unsorted cells could not capture chain pairing or functional markers like CD4, CD8 and FOXP3. Tumors showed around 2.7-fold higher T cell density and higher clonality than adjacent normal breast tissue.

The sequencing input was breast tumor tissue. The TCR comes from a person aged 55 to 75 with breast cancer. The rearranged segments are TRBV28 and TRBJ1-1, and TRBD1 aligns with 8 junction nucleotides. The CDR3 has the sequence CASGGTGAFF. The nucleotide sequence reads TGTGCCAGCGGGGGGACAGGAGCTTTCTTT.